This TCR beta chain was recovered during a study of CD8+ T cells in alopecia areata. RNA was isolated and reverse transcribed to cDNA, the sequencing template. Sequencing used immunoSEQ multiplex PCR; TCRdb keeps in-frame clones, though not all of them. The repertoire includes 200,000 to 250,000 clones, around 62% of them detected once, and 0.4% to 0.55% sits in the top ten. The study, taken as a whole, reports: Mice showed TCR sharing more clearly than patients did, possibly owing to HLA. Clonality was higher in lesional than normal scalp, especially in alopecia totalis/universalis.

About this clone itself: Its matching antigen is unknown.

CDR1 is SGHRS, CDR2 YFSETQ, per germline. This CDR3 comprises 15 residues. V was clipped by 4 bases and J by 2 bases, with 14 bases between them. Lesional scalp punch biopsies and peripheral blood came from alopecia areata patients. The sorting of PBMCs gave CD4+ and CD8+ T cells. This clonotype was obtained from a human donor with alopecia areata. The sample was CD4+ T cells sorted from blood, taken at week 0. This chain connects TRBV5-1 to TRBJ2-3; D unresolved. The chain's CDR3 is CASSPRTISTDTQYF. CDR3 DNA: TGCGCCAGCAGCCCGCGGACCATATCCACAGATACGCAGTATTTT.